The 26 T cell receptor beta chains listed next were all sequenced from one sample in a study of T cells in localized non-small cell lung cancer. Using immunoSEQ multiplex PCR, the repertoire was profiled, and TCRdb retains in-frame clones only, with some absent. The sample carries 65,000 to 80,000 clones, approximately 84% recorded once. Sequenced here: peripheral blood, sampled before any cancer treatment. Receptor source: a female donor of 60 years or more with stage I lung adenocarcinoma.

This clone was counted once. The gene calls are TRBV28 and TRBJ1-1; D remains unclear. Deletions cut 5 bases from V and 0 bases from J, with 16 bases between. There are 16 residues in the CDR3. Germline V gene lookup returns CDR1 MDHEN and CDR2 SYDVKM. This CDR3 is CASSGKPSTVNTEAFF. Written as DNA, the CDR3 is TGTGCCAGCAGTGGAAAACCCTCGACGGTGAACACTGAAGCTTTCTTT.

DNA of the CDR3: TGTGCAAGTCGCCCAGAAGTCAGCGGGAGGGCCCCGTTCTTATGCACAGATACGCAGTATTTT. Its protein is CASRPEVSGRAPFLCTDTQYF. V and J are TRBV12-2 and TRBJ2-3; the D call of TRBD2 is as the table states it, not checked on the DNA. TRBV12-2 is a recognized pseudogene. The CDR3 consists of 21 residues.

The V gene is TRBV9, the J gene TRBJ2-1; no definite D call. Per the germline V gene, CDR1 is SGDLS and CDR2 is YYNGEE. V was trimmed by 4 bases and J by 4 bases, leaving 6 bases between them. This CDR3 has 12 residues. CDR3: CASSLTYNEQFF. CDR3 in DNA: TGTGCCAGCAGCCTTACGTACAATGAGCAGTTCTTC.

The V and J genes are TRBV18 and TRBJ2-4; 8 bases are shared with TRBD1. The germline CDR1 and CDR2 sequences are KGHSH and LQKENI. The V gene end was trimmed by 3 bases and the J gene end by 5 bases; junction bases not matched to a gene: 9. This CDR3 region has 16 residues. CDR3 sequence reads: CASSPTGVLWENIQYF. The CDR3, as DNA: TGTGCCAGCTCACCGACAGGGGTGCTTTGGGAAAACATTCAGTACTTC.

A few counts support this clone. Written as DNA, the CDR3 is TGTGCCAGCACCGGGGGAGCGTTAGATGAGCAGTTCTTC. It specifies CASTGGALDEQFF. V and J are TRBV6-5 and TRBJ2-1; a possible D gene is TRBD2 (6 bases). The CDR3 has 13 residues. The V and J ends lost 7 bases and 8 bases respectively, with 15 bases between them. Germline values: CDR1 MNHEY, CDR2 SVGAGI.

The V gene is TRBV2, the J gene TRBJ1-1; 10 bases map to TRBD1. CDR3 size: 20 residues. The V segment lost 0 bases and the J segment 4 bases; nucleotides outside the gene matches: 17. Per germline, CDR1 SNHLY and CDR2 FYNNEI. This CDR3 reads CASSEAPPRQGAKGVTEAFF. CDR3 DNA: TGTGCCAGCAGTGAAGCGCCACCGAGACAGGGGGCGAAGGGAGTCACTGAAGCTTTCTTT.

A few counts support this clone. The chain combines TRBV18 with TRBJ1-2, with D possibly matching TRBD1 (6 bases). The CDR3 length is 18 residues. The V gene's germline CDR1 is KGHSH and CDR2 LQKENI. V lost 2 bases to trimming and J lost 0 bases, with 19 bases between them. The CDR3 region is CASSPRRGTEGPNYGYTF. The CDR3 coding sequence is TGTGCCAGCTCACCAAGAAGGGGGACTGAGGGGCCTAACTATGGCTACACCTTC.

The chain has TRBV11-3 and TRBJ2-3; D gene unclear. The CDR3 runs to 14 residues. Trimming removed 0 bases from V and 2 bases from J, with 6 bases in between. Looked up from germline, CDR1 is SGHNT and CDR2 is YENEEA. This CDR3 reads CASSLDENTDTQYF. For the CDR3, the DNA is TGTGCCAGCAGCTTAGATGAGAACACAGATACGCAGTATTTT.

The CDR3 spells CASSGGGGESPLHF. DNA for the CDR3: TGTGCCAGCAGCGGCGGGGGGGGCGAATCACCCCTCCACTTT. This chain uses TRBV6-1 with TRBJ1-6; D possibly corresponds to TRBD1 (6 bases). CDR1 and CDR2 (germline): MNHNS, SASEGT. The CDR3 is made up of 14 amino acids. V was pared by 6 bases and J by 10 bases, with 16 bases between.

DNA for the CDR3: TGTGCCAGCAGCTTCAGGGATCCCTACGAGCAGTACTTC. The encoded protein is CASSFRDPYEQYF. The chain joins TRBV7-9 to TRBJ2-7; D possibly corresponds to TRBD1 (5 bases). The V gene's germline CDR1 is SEHNR and CDR2 FQNEAQ (reference sequence). The CDR3 has 13 amino acids. V gave up 3 bases and J gave up 2 bases, with 8 bases separating them.

The V and J genes are TRBV19 and TRBJ1-2; tentatively, D is TRBD1 (5 bases). Germline V gives CDR1 LNHDA, CDR2 SQIVND (reference sequence). This CDR3 spans 16 amino acids. The V and J ends lost 4 bases and 4 bases respectively, with 19 bases between them. In nucleotides, the CDR3 is TGTGCCAGTAGTACTTCCGGGACCGCGATCCCCTATGGCTACACCTTC. It codes for CASSTSGTAIPYGYTF.

The CDR3 here is CASSLVSGAETQYF. The DNA for the CDR3 is TGTGCCAGCAGCTTAGTTTCCGGGGCTGAGACCCAGTACTTC. The chain employs TRBV11-3 and TRBJ2-5; TRBD1 or TRBD2 may be the D gene (5 bases each). This CDR3 is 14 amino acids long. Germline values: CDR1 SGHNT, CDR2 YENEEA. The V gene lost 1 base and the J gene lost 5 bases, with 11 bases spanning the gap. The complete variable domain, with remaining parts taken from reference TRBV11-3 and TRBJ2-5, reads EAGVVQSPRYKIIEKKQPVAFWCNPISGHNTLYWYLQNLGQGPELLIRYENEEAVDDSQLPKDRFSAERLKGVDSTLKIQPAELGDSAVYLCASSLVSGAETQYFGPGTRLLVL.

V gene TRBV6-6 combines with J gene TRBJ2-5; 8 bases align to TRBD1. Germline lookup yields CDR1 MNHNY and CDR2 SVGAGI (reference sequence). The CDR3 extends over 13 amino acids. The J segment lost 4 bases and the V segment lost 11 bases, leaving 9 bases of the junction unmatched. The CDR3 loop is CAVRTGSSETQYF. The CDR3 nucleotides are TGTGCCGTCCGGACAGGGTCGTCAGAGACCCAGTACTTC.

This clone was counted only a few times. The V and J genes are TRBV6-6 and TRBJ1-2; D is perhaps TRBD1 (5 bases). The ends were cut back, 6 bases at V and 5 bases at J, with 7 bases in the middle. The CDR3 length is 11 residues. Germline CDR1 is MNHNY and CDR2 is SVGAGI (reference sequence). This CDR3 reads CASRAGYGYTF. The CDR3 region has the DNA TGTGCCAGCAGGGCAGGGTATGGCTACACCTTC.

The V and J genes are TRBV4-2 and TRBJ2-1; TRBD2 might be the D (6 bases). The V end was cut by 0 bases, the J end by 1 base, with 13 bases between. Per the germline V gene, CDR1 is LGHNA and CDR2 is YNFKEQ. The CDR3 loop spans 17 amino acids. CDR3 protein: CASSQDPGGFSYNEQFF. The CDR3 DNA reads as TGTGCCAGCAGCCAAGATCCTGGGGGGTTTTCCTACAATGAGCAGTTCTTC.

This clone was recorded only once. This chain connects TRBV5-1 to TRBJ2-3; D is undetermined. Trimming left V 4 bases short and J 2 bases short, with 11 bases between. This CDR3 has 14 residues. Germline-derived CDR1 and CDR2 are SGHRS and YFSETQ. The CDR3 protein is CASSPDSLTDTQYF. As DNA, the CDR3 is TGCGCCAGCAGCCCGGATTCCCTCACAGATACGCAGTATTTT.

The chain is built from TRBV9 and TRBJ2-7; D tentatively fits TRBD1 or TRBD2 (5 bases each). The CDR3 runs to 14 residues. V shed 4 bases and J shed 3 bases, with 14 bases lying between them. Germline CDR1 is SGDLS and CDR2 is YYNGEE. The CDR3 is CASSRGPADYEQYF. In nucleotides, the CDR3 is TGTGCCAGCAGCCGGGGACCGGCCGACTACGAGCAGTACTTC.

This rearrangement joins TRBV11-3 to TRBJ1-2; D gene ambiguous. Germline lookup yields CDR1 SGHNT and CDR2 YENEEA. The germline V and J ends were trimmed by 0 bases and 4 bases, with 15 bases remaining between them. The CDR3 consists of 16 residues. The CDR3 bases are TGTGCCAGCAGCTTAGATTCTCCAGTCTTGAGCTATGGCTACACCTTC. Protein sequence: CASSLDSPVLSYGYTF.

V usage is TRBV2 and J usage is TRBJ2-7; D not resolved. V gave up 0 bases and J gave up 4 bases, with 10 bases separating them. Germline V gene sequence: CDR1 SNHLY, CDR2 FYNNEI. The CDR3 extends over 14 amino acids. The DNA for the CDR3 is TGTGCCAGCAGTGAAGCGCCCGGTCCGTACGAGCAGTACTTC. Its protein product is CASSEAPGPYEQYF.

This chain joins TRBV11-3 and TRBJ2-7; D remains ambiguous. The CDR3 has 15 residues. Between the trimmed V and J ends, which lost 1 base and 5 bases, there was a span of 15 bases. Germline lookup yields CDR1 SGHNT and CDR2 YENEEA. CDR3 in amino acids: CASSLGLVRVDEQYF. The CDR3 coding sequence is TGTGCCAGCAGCTTAGGACTCGTAAGGGTGGACGAGCAGTACTTC.

This chain connects TRBV19 to TRBJ2-5, with TRBD2 as a possible D gene (5 bases). The CDR3 consists of 12 residues. The V gene's germline CDR1 is LNHDA and CDR2 SQIVND (reference sequence). V was pared by 6 bases and J by 5 bases, with 10 bases between. The CDR3: CASSPERETQYF. CDR3 nucleotides: TGTGCCAGTAGCCCCGAGCGGGAGACCCAGTACTTC. Filled out from reference TRBV19 and TRBJ2-5, the complete variable domain reads DGGITQSPKYLFRKEGQNVTLSCEQNLNHDAMYWYRQDPGQGLRLIYYSQIVNDFQKGDIAEGYSVSREKKESFPLTVTSAQKNPTAFYLCASSPERETQYFGPGTRLLVL.

The chain couples TRBV4-2 to TRBJ2-7; the match to TRBD2 covers 13 bases. CDR1 is LGHNA, CDR2 YNFKEQ, per germline. CDR3 length: 16 residues. Trimming removed 0 bases from V and 1 base from J; junction bases left unmatched: 0. The CDR3, as DNA: TGTGCCAGCAGCCAAGAGGGACTAGCGGGGTCCTACGAGCAGTACTTC. Translation gives CASSQEGLAGSYEQYF.

This chain links TRBV29-1 with TRBJ1-2; TRBD1 matches 8 bases. CDR1 is SQVTM and CDR2 is ANQGSEA in the germline V gene. The CDR3 extends over 12 amino acids. V shed 4 bases, J shed 8 bases, and the junction held 6 bases outside the gene matches. The CDR3 DNA is TGCAGCGTTGTTTCCAGGGGGCAGGGCTACACCTTC. As protein: CSVVSRGQGYTF.

This clone occurred a few times. The rearrangement joins TRBV19 to TRBJ2-5; D is possibly TRBD1 or TRBD2 (6 bases each). The CDR3 totals 12 residues. The germline V and J ends were trimmed by 8 bases and 4 bases, with 11 bases remaining between them. CDR1 and CDR2 from the germline V gene are LNHDA and SQIVND (reference sequence). The CDR3 spells CASGEGGETQYF. DNA of the CDR3: TGTGCCAGTGGAGAGGGGGGAGAGACCCAGTACTTC.

The DNA for the CDR3 is TGCGCCAGCAGCTTTGGGGTACCAGGGAGCACAGATACGCAGTATTTT. This codes for CASSFGVPGSTDTQYF. The rearrangement uses TRBV5-1 and TRBJ2-3; D perhaps matches TRBD1 (5 bases). This CDR3 spans 16 amino acids. Trimming took 2 bases from V and 0 from J, leaving 13 bases between them. The germline V gene encodes CDR1 SGHRS and CDR2 YFSETQ.

V is TRBV11-1 and J is TRBJ2-5, with a weak D call TRBD1 (6 bases). The CDR3 loop spans 14 amino acids. Germline V gene sequence: CDR1 SGHAT, CDR2 FQDESV (reference sequence). Trimming cost V 5 bases and J 1 base, with 11 bases left between them. The CDR3 spells CASSPGVTQETQYF. The CDR3 DNA reads TGTGCCAGCAGCCCAGGGGTCACCCAAGAGACCCAGTACTTC.